Sequencing of this TCR beta chain was carried out in a study of beta chain features in type 1 diabetes. Background on the study: No age, gender or cell yield differences were seen between patients and healthy donors. Examination spanned around 110,000,000 sorted cells from all samples.

TCRB transcripts that were expressed got sequenced, as all of the isolated RNA had been reverse transcribed. The average read count of naive, central memory and regulatory T cell samples was some 3.9 million. The table came from immunoSEQ multiplex PCR; TCRdb's copy has only in-frame clones and leaves some out. Of about 930,000 clones listed, about a sixth were seen once; the top ten hold 0.02% to 0.025%. Per the germline V gene, CDR1 is SQVTM and CDR2 is ANQGSEA. V lost 5 bases, J lost 4 bases, and 20 bases lay in between. This CDR3 is built from 15 residues. The material sequenced was naive CD4+ T cells from blood. The clonotype comes from a woman younger than 30 in good health. V is TRBV29-1 and J is TRBJ1-1; a possible D gene is TRBD1 (5 bases). The CDR3 is CSVYPQGISGTEAFF. In DNA, the CDR3 is TGCAGCGTTTACCCGCAGGGCATCTCAGGCACTGAAGCTTTCTTT. The variable domain in full, completed from reference TRBV29-1 and TRBJ1-1, reads SAVISQKPSRDICQRGTSLTIQCQVDSQVTMMFWYRQQPGQSLTLIATANQGSEATYESGFVIDKFPISRPNLTFSTLTVSNMSPEDSSIYLCSVYPQGISGTEAFFGQGTRLTVV.